The subject of this entry is one T cell receptor beta chain. What it binds is unknown. These data are taken from a study of OX40 agonist ivuxolimab in advanced cancers. Study-level information: Allowance was made for prior anti-PD-1, anti-PD-L1 or anti-CTLA-4 therapy, and approximately 41% had some.

Drawing of blood for sampling happened at baseline, at cycle 4 day 1, and at cycle 7 day 1. Study results and caveats: Expanded peripheral T-cell antigen specificity went undetermined. Partial responders at 0.1-3.0 mg/kg had among the lowest clonal expansion.

Data came from immunoSEQ multiplex PCR; TCRdb stores just in-frame clones and leaves some out. The sample has approximately 61,000 clones, 65% to 85% seen once. The sequence was collected from an adult with an advanced solid tumor such as melanoma, head and neck, liver or kidney cancer. The sample here was CD4+ or CD8+ T cells sorted from blood, taken in a trial of the OX40 agonist ivuxolimab.

The CDR3 here is CASSFGETQYF. CDR3 bases: TGTGCCAGCAGCTTTGGAGAGACCCAGTACTTC. The V and J genes are TRBV7-9 and TRBJ2-5; D remains ambiguous. Trimming removed 3 bases from V and 4 bases from J, with 3 bases in between. There are 11 residues in the CDR3. Germline values: CDR1 SEHNR, CDR2 FQNEAQ (reference sequence).